The TCR beta chain under discussion was sequenced for a study of neoadjuvant nivolumab and ipilimumab in lung cancer. Overall study context: Patients got nivolumab 3 mg/kg on days 1, 15 and 29; combination added ipilimumab 1 mg/kg day 1. Whole-study findings and limits: Resected-tumor TCR richness correlated positively with pretherapy blood richness. From pretherapy to surgery, tumor richness and clonality rose with dual therapy. TCR sequencing covered a small number of samples.

This clone was observed once. As yet, its antigen is unknown. CDR1 is LNHDA and CDR2 is SQIVND in the germline V gene (reference sequence). The V end was cut by 6 bases, the J end by 6 bases, with 11 bases between. The CDR3 totals 12 residues. Libraries were prepared by immunoSEQ multiplex PCR; TCRdb keeps only in-frame clonotypes and omits some of them. The table has tens of thousands of clones, about 91% seen once. Source: peripheral blood, taken before neoadjuvant nivolumab, alone or with ipilimumab. This sequence originates from an adult with non-small cell lung cancer. V gene TRBV19 combines with J gene TRBJ1-1; a weak D match, TRBD1 (6 bases). The CDR3 spells CASSYGQPEAFF. CDR3 sequence (DNA): TGTGCCAGTAGCTACGGACAGCCTGAAGCTTTCTTT.